The TCR beta chain under discussion was sequenced for a study of glioma-infiltrating T cells after dendritic cell vaccination. No glioblastoma patient carried an isocitrate dehydrogenase mutation. This clone has just a few counts. Generated by immunoSEQ multiplex PCR, the TCRdb table keeps only in-frame clones and is missing some. The table lists about 92,000 clones, 86% of them singletons, with 15% to 18% in the top ten. The length of the CDR3 is 15 residues. CDR1 is SGHRS, CDR2 YFSETQ, per germline. Between the trimmed V and J ends, which lost 1 base and 6 bases, there was a span of 13 bases. This specimen consisted of blood, obtained before dendritic cell vaccination. The J gene is TRBJ2-2, the V gene TRBV5-1; maybe TRBD1 (6 bases). The TCR originated in a human donor with glioblastoma. The CDR3 DNA is TGCGCCAGCAGCTTGCAGGGGTCCCAGGCCGGGGAGCTGTTTTTT. It codes for CASSLQGSQAGELFF.